One sample yielded the 15 T cell receptor beta chains listed below, sequenced in a study of siplizumab effects on memory and regulatory T cells. Assay used: immunoSEQ multiplex PCR; TCRdb lists only in-frame clones, some missing. The data contain roughly 97,000 clones, 85% to 95% of them seen just once; the ten biggest clones take up about 0.62%. Sequencing used Tregs sorted from blood. Receptors were obtained from a human donor in good health.

A single count supports this clone. The chain couples TRBV5-6 to TRBJ2-3, with D hard to call. Germline V gives CDR1 SGHDT, CDR2 YYEEEE. The CDR3 totals 13 residues. The ends were cut back, 3 bases at V and 2 bases at J, with 7 bases in the middle. DNA of the CDR3: TGTGCCAGCAGCTATCTTCTCACAGATACGCAGTATTTT. It specifies CASSYLLTDTQYF.

The DNA for the CDR3 is TGTGCCAGCAAGTTTATAGCGGCGCACAATGAGCAGTTCTTC. This codes for CASKFIAAHNEQFF. V is TRBV2 and J is TRBJ2-1; a possible D gene is TRBD2 (6 bases). The ends were cut back, 7 bases at V and 5 bases at J, with 15 bases in the middle. This CDR3 comprises 14 residues. Germline V gene lookup returns CDR1 SNHLY and CDR2 FYNNEI.

The count of this clone is one. This sequence joins TRBV18 and TRBJ2-5, with D unresolved. The germline V and J ends were trimmed by 5 bases and 1 base, with 11 bases remaining between them. Per germline, CDR1 KGHSH and CDR2 LQKENI. This CDR3 has 14 residues. Written as DNA, the CDR3 is TGTGCCAGCTCATGGGCAGGTCTCCAAGAGACCCAGTACTTC. Residues: CASSWAGLQETQYF.

This clone has only one observation. CDR3 sequence reads: CASSLGYERSGNTIYF. CDR3 bases: TGTGCCAGCAGCTTGGGGTATGAAAGATCTGGAAACACCATATATTTT. The chain couples TRBV7-9 to TRBJ1-3; no clear D gene. V was pared by 3 bases and J by 1 base, with 13 bases between. Germline V gene sequence: CDR1 SEHNR, CDR2 FQNEAQ (reference sequence). The CDR3 has 16 amino acids.

V usage is TRBV2 and J usage is TRBJ1-5; 9 bases map to TRBD1. The CDR3 runs to 17 residues. Germline assignment: CDR1 SNHLY and CDR2 FYNNEI. V shed 5 bases, J shed 1 base, and the junction held 9 bases outside the gene matches. The CDR3 here is CASSQNRGQVSNQPQHF. DNA for the CDR3: TGTGCCAGCAGTCAAAACAGGGGGCAGGTGAGCAATCAGCCCCAGCATTTT.

The chain combines TRBV7-9 with TRBJ2-7; D perhaps matches TRBD2 (5 bases). Per germline, CDR1 SEHNR and CDR2 FQNEAQ (reference sequence). The CDR3 contains 14 residues. V gave up 1 base and J gave up 7 bases, with 14 bases separating them. CDR3 in amino acids: CASSLEVASQEQYF. In nucleotides, the CDR3 is TGTGCCAGCAGCTTAGAGGTCGCTAGCCAAGAGCAGTACTTC. The variable domain in full, with the rest retrieved from reference TRBV7-9 and TRBJ2-7, is DTGVSQNPRHKITKRGQNVTFRCDPISEHNRLYWYRQTLGQGPEFLTYFQNEAQLEKSRLLSDRFSAERPKGSFSTLEIQRTEQGDSAMYLCASSLEVASQEQYFGPGTRLTVT.

The genes are TRBV7-2 and TRBJ2-7, with 8 positions matching TRBD2. This CDR3 is built from 17 residues. Trimming removed 1 base from V and 0 bases from J; junction bases left unmatched: 8. CDR1 is SGHTA, CDR2 FQGNSA, per germline. The CDR3 sequence: CASSLGSGGRSSYEQYF. The CDR3 DNA reads as TGTGCCAGCAGCTTAGGATCGGGCGGGAGGAGCTCCTACGAGCAGTACTTC. Full variable domain (remainder filled in from reference TRBV7-2 and TRBJ2-7): GAGVSQSPSNKVTEKGKDVELRCDPISGHTALYWYRQSLGQGLEFLIYFQGNSAPDKSGLPSDRFSAERTGGSVSTLTIQRTQQEDSAVYLCASSLGSGGRSSYEQYFGPGTRLTVT.

The chain uses TRBV2 and TRBJ1-1; D call uncertain. Germline lookup yields CDR1 SNHLY and CDR2 FYNNEI. The ends were cut back, 3 bases at V and 5 bases at J, with 13 bases in the middle. This CDR3 has 14 amino acids. DNA for the CDR3: TGTGCCAGCAGTGATCTGGCAGATATTACTGAAGCTTTCTTT. Its translation: CASSDLADITEAFF.

This chain links TRBV27 with TRBJ2-5; D may be TRBD1 or TRBD2 (6 bases each). The CDR3 loop spans 15 amino acids. The germline V gene encodes CDR1 MNHEY and CDR2 SMNVEV (reference sequence). V shed 0 bases and J shed 3 bases, with 11 bases lying between them. Written as DNA, the CDR3 is TGTGCCAGCAGTTTATCAGGGGGGCTGAAAGAGACCCAGTACTTC. This sequence encodes CASSLSGGLKETQYF.

The rearrangement uses TRBV20-1 and TRBJ2-3; D is ambiguous. Trimming cost V 3 bases and J 8 bases, with 9 bases left between them. This CDR3 is 11 amino acids long. Germline CDR1 is DFQATT and CDR2 is SNEGSKA (reference sequence). The CDR3 is CSASGRATQYF. In DNA form, the CDR3 reads TGCAGTGCTAGTGGACGGGCTACGCAGTATTTT.

This clone was seen just once. This chain links TRBV5-1 with TRBJ2-7; 8 bases map to TRBD1. Germline V gene data show CDR1 as SGHRS and CDR2 as YFSETQ. V lost 0 bases to trimming and J lost 2 bases; unmatched junction nucleotides: 4. The CDR3 contains 15 residues. This CDR3 is CASSLASDRAYEQYF. CDR3 DNA: TGCGCCAGCAGCTTGGCTTCGGACAGGGCCTACGAGCAGTACTTC.

The chain uses TRBV7-9 and TRBJ1-6, with D hard to call. CDR1 and CDR2 (germline): SEHNR, FQNEAQ (reference sequence). V was trimmed by 3 bases and J by 10 bases, leaving 16 bases between them. CDR3 length: 15 amino acids. DNA for the CDR3: TGTGCCAGCAGCTTTTTTGGAGGGCCGGGATCACCCCTCCACTTT. It translates to CASSFFGGPGSPLHF.

This clone appeared once. V gene TRBV9 combines with J gene TRBJ1-2; 11 bases are shared with TRBD1. Looked up from germline, CDR1 is SGDLS and CDR2 is YYNGEE. Trimming at V came to 4 bases and at J to 8 bases, leaving 10 bases not matched to a gene. The CDR3 has 15 amino acids. CDR3 coding DNA: TGTGCCAGCAGCCAAAGGACAGGGGGCTTTAGAGGCTACACCTTC. Protein sequence: CASSQRTGGFRGYTF.

This chain joins TRBV5-6 and TRBJ1-2, with D possibly TRBD1 on 6 matching bases. The CDR3 consists of 13 residues. Trimming cost V 4 bases and J 8 bases, with 15 bases left between them. The germline V gene encodes CDR1 SGHDT and CDR2 YYEEEE. The CDR3 sequence is CASSAVTGLGYTF. The CDR3 DNA follows: TGTGCCAGCAGCGCCGTGACAGGTTTGGGCTACACCTTC.

V gene TRBV18 combines with J gene TRBJ2-7, with a tentative D call TRBD2 (6 bases). The germline V and J ends were trimmed by 3 bases and 6 bases, with 15 bases remaining between them. Germline assignment: CDR1 KGHSH and CDR2 LQKENI. CDR3 length equals 14 residues. CDR3 sequence (DNA): TGTGCCAGCTCACCCCTACTTCGGGGAGGCGAGCAGTACTTC. This codes for CASSPLLRGGEQYF.